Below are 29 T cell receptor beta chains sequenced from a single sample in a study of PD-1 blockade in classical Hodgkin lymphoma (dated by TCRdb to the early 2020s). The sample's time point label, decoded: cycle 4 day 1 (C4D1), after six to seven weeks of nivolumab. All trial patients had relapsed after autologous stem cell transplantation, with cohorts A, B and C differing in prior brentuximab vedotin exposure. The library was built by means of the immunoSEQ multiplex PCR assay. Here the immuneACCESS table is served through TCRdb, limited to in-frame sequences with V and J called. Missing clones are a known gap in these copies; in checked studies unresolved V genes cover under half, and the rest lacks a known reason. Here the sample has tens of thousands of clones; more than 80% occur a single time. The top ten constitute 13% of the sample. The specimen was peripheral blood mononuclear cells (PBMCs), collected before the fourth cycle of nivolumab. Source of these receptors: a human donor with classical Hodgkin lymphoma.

CDR3 bases: TGTGCCACAGGTTGGGGGGAGAGCAATGAGCAGTTCTTC. Protein: CATGWGESNEQFF. This chain uses TRBV7-8 with TRBJ2-1; possibly TRBD2 for D (6 bases). Germline assignment: CDR1 SGHVS and CDR2 FQNEAQ. The CDR3 runs to 13 residues. V dropped 10 bases and J dropped 6 bases, with 16 bases sitting between them.

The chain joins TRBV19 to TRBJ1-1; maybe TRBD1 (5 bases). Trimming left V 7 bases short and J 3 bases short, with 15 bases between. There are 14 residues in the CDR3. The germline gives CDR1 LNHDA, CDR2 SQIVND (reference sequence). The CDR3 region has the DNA TGTGCCAGTATGAGGGAGGCAGGGTACACTGAAGCTTTCTTT. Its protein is CASMREAGYTEAFF.

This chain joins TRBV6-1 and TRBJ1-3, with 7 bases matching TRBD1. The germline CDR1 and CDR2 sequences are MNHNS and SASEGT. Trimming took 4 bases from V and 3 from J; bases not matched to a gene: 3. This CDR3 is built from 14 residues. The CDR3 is CASSVAGGGNTIYF. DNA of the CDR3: TGTGCCAGCAGTGTGGCAGGGGGTGGAAACACCATATATTTT.

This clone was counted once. The CDR3 protein is CASSLGPGELFF. As DNA, the CDR3 is TGTGCCAGCAGCCTGGGGCCCGGGGAGCTGTTTTTT. V gene TRBV7-9 combines with J gene TRBJ2-2, with D possibly matching TRBD1 (5 bases). Germline values: CDR1 SEHNR, CDR2 FQNEAQ (reference sequence). The CDR3 covers 12 residues. Trimming removed 5 bases at V and 6 bases at J, with 7 bases between.

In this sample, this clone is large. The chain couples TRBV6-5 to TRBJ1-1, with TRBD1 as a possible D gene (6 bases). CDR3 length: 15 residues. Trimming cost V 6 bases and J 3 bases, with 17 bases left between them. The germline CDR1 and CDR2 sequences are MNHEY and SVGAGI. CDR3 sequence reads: CASRLTQGLDTEAFF. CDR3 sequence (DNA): TGTGCCAGCAGGCTTACACAGGGTCTCGACACTGAAGCTTTCTTT.

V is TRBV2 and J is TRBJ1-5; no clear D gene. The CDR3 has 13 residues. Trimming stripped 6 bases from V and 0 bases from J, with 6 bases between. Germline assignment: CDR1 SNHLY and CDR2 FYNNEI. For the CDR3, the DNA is TGTGCCAGCAGAGCTGGTAGCAATCAGCCCCAGCATTTT. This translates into CASRAGSNQPQHF.

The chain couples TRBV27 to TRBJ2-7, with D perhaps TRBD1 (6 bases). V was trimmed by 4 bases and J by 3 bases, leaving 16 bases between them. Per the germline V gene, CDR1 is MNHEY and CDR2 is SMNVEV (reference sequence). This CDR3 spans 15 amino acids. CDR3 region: CASSSLRGKVYEQYF. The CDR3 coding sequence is TGTGCCAGCAGTTCCCTCAGGGGTAAGGTCTACGAGCAGTACTTC.

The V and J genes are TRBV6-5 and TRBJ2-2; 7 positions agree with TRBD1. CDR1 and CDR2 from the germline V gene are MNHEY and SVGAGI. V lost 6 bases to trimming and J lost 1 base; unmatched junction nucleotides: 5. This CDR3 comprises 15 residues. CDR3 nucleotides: TGTGCCAGCAGACAGACAGGGATGAACACCGGGGAGCTGTTTTTT. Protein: CASRQTGMNTGELFF.

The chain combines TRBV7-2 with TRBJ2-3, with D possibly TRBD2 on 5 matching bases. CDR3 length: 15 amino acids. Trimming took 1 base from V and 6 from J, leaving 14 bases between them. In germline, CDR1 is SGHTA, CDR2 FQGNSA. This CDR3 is CASSLEGTRLDTQYF. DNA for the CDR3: TGTGCCAGCAGCTTAGAAGGAACTAGGTTGGATACGCAGTATTTT.

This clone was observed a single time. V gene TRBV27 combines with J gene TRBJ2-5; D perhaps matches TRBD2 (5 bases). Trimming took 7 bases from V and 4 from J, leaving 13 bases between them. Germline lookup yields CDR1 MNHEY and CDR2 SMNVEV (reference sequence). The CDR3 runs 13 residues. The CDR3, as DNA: TGTGCCAGCACCTCGGGATCAGGAGAGACCCAGTACTTC. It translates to CASTSGSGETQYF.

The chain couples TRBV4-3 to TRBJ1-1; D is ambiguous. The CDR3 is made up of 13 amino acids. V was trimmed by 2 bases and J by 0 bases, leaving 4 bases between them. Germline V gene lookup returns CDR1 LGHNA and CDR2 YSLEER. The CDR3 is CASSQYMNTEAFF. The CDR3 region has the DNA TGCGCCAGCAGCCAATATATGAACACTGAAGCTTTCTTT.

In nucleotides, the CDR3 is TGTGCCAGCAGTTTTAGACAGGGGGTGGCCTACAATGAGCAGTTCTTC. Amino acids: CASSFRQGVAYNEQFF. The gene calls are TRBV2 and TRBJ2-1, with 9 bases lining up with TRBD1. The CDR3 contains 16 residues. Trimming cost V 5 bases and J 2 bases; bases outside gene matches: 7. Germline lookup yields CDR1 SNHLY and CDR2 FYNNEI.

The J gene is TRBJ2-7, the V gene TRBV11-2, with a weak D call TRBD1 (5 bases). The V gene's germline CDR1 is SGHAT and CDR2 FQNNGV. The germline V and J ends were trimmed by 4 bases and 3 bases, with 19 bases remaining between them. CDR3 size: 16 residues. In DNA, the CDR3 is TGTGCCAGCAGCTCCTCAGACAGCCGACGTCTCTACGAGCAGTACTTC. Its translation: CASSSSDSRRLYEQYF.

The CDR3: CAITGVQGRSGDYGYTF. The CDR3 nucleotides read TGTGCCATCACAGGAGTACAGGGTAGAAGCGGTGACTATGGCTACACCTTC. The rearrangement links TRBV10-3 to TRBJ1-2, with TRBD1 as a possible D gene (6 bases). The CDR3 sequence is 17 residues long. The germline CDR1 and CDR2 sequences are ENHRY and SYGVKD. V gave up 7 bases and J gave up 3 bases, with 24 bases separating them.

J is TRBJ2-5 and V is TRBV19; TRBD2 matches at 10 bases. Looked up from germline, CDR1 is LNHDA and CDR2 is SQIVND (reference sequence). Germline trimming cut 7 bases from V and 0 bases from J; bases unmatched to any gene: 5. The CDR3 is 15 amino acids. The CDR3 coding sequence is TGTGCCAGTAAGCGGGGGGGCGCAAACCAAGAGACCCAGTACTTC. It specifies CASKRGGANQETQYF.

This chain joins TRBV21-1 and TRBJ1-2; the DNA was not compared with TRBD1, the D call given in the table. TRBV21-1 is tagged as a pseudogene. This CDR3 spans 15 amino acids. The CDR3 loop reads CASRHIYRKTYGYTF. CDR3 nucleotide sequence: TGTGCCAGCAGACACATTTACAGAAAGACCTATGGCTACACCTTC.

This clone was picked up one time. The CDR3 sequence: CASSLGAGARNQPQHF. Here the CDR3 DNA reads TGTGCCAGCAGCTTAGGGGCGGGGGCGCGCAATCAGCCCCAGCATTTT. The chain carries TRBV7-6 and TRBJ1-5, with D possibly TRBD1 on 6 matching bases. The ends were cut back, 1 base at V and 2 bases at J, with 12 bases in the middle. CDR1 SGHVS and CDR2 FNYEAQ come from the germline V gene. This CDR3 has 16 amino acids.

The CDR3 sequence is CASSRFRINRFDEAFF. The CDR3 nucleotides are TGTGCCAGCAGTCGCTTTCGAATAAACAGGTTTGATGAAGCTTTCTTT. The chain carries TRBV28 and TRBJ1-1; D might be TRBD1 (5 bases). The CDR3 loop spans 16 amino acids. Per germline, CDR1 MDHEN and CDR2 SYDVKM. Trimming cost V 5 bases and J 7 bases, with 23 bases left between them.

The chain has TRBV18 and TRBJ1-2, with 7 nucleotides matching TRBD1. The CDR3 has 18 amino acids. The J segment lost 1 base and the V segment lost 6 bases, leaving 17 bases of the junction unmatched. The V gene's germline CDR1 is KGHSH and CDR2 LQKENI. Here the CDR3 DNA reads TGTGCCAGCTCGCCTCCTCGCCCTCGGGACAGATGTAACTATGGCTACACCTTC. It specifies CASSPPRPRDRCNYGYTF. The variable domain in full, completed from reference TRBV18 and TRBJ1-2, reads NAGVMQNPRHLVRRRGQEARLRCSPMKGHSHVYWYRQLPEEGLKFMVYLQKENIIDESGMPKERFSAEFPKEGPSILRIQQVVRGDSAAYFCASSPPRPRDRCNYGYTFGSGTRLTVV.

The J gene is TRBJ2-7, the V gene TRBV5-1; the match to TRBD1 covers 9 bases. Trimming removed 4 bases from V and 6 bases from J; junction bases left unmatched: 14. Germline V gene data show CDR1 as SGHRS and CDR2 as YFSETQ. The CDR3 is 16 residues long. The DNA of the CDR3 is TGCGCCAGCAGCAGGGTACTACAGGACAGGGGAGGCGAGCAGTACTTC. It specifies CASSRVLQDRGGEQYF.

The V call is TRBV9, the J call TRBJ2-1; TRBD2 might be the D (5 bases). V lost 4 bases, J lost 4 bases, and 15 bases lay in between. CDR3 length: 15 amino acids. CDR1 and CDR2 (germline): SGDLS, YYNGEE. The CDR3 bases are TGTGCCAGCAGCCCCCTTAGCGTCCAATACAATGAGCAGTTCTTC. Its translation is CASSPLSVQYNEQFF. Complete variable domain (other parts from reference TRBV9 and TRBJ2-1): DSGVTQTPKHLITATGQRVTLRCSPRSGDLSVYWYQQSLDQGLQFLIQYYNGEERAKGNILERFSAQQFPDLHSELNLSSLELGDSALYFCASSPLSVQYNEQFFGPGTRLTVL.

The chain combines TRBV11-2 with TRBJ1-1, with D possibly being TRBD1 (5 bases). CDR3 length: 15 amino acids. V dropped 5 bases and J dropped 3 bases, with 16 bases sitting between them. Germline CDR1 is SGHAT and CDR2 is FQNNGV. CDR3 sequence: CASSPGGRADTEAFF. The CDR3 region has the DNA TGTGCCAGCAGCCCCGGGGGGAGGGCGGACACTGAAGCTTTCTTT.

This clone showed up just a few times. The CDR3 region is CASSLVSADTQYF. CDR3 DNA sequence: TGTGCCAGCAGCTTAGTTAGCGCAGATACGCAGTATTTT. The V and J genes are TRBV7-3 and TRBJ2-3; perhaps TRBD2 as D (5 bases). V gave up 2 bases and J gave up 4 bases, with 7 bases separating them. Germline V gene sequence: CDR1 SGHTA, CDR2 FQGTGA. CDR3 size: 13 residues.

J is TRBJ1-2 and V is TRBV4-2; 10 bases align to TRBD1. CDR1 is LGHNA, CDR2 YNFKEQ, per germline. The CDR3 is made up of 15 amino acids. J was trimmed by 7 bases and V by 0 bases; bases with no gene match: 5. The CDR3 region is CASSQDRGTGAGYTF. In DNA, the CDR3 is TGTGCCAGCAGCCAAGATCGCGGGACAGGGGCTGGCTACACCTTC.

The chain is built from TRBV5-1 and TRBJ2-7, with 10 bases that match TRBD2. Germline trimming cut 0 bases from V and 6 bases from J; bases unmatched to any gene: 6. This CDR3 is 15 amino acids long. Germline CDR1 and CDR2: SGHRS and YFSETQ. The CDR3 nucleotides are TGCGCCAGCAGCTTGGGGTCTAGCGGGAGTTTCGAGCAGTACTTC. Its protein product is CASSLGSSGSFEQYF.

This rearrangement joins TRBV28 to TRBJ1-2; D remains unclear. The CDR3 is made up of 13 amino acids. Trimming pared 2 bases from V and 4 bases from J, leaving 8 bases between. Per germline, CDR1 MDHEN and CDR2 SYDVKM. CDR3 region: CASSLRGSYGYTF. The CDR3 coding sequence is TGTGCCAGCAGTTTACGGGGTTCCTATGGCTACACCTTC.

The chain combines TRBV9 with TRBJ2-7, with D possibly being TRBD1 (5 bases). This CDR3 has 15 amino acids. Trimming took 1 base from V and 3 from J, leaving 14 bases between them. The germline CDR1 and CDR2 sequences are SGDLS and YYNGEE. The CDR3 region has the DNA TGTGCCAGCAGCGTAACGGCAGGGATGCACTACGAGCAGTACTTC. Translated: CASSVTAGMHYEQYF.

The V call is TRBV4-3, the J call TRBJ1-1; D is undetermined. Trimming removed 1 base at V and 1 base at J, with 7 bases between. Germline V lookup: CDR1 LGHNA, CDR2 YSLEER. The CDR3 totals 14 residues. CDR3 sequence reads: CASSQATGNTEAFF. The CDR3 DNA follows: TGCGCCAGCAGCCAAGCGACGGGGAACACTGAAGCTTTCTTT.

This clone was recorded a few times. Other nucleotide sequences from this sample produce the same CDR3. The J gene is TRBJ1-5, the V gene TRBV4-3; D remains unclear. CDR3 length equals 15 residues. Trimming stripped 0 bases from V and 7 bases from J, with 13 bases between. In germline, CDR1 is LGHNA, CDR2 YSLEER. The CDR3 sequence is CASSQDSGIGQPQHF. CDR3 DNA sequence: TGCGCCAGCAGCCAAGATTCCGGGATTGGACAGCCCCAGCATTTT.